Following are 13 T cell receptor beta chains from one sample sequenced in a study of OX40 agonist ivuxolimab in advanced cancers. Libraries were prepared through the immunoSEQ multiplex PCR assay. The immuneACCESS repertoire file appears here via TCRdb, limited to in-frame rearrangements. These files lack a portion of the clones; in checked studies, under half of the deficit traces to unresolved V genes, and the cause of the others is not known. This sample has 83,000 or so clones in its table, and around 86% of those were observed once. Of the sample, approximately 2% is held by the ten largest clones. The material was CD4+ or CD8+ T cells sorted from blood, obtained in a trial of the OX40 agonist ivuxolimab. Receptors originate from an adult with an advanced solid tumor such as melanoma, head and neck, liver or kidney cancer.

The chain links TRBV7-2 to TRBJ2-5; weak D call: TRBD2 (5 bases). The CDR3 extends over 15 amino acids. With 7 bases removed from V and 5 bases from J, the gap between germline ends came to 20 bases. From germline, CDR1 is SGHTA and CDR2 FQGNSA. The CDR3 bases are TGTGCCAGCAAACCGGACTCCGCGCCGAGGGAGACCCAGTACTTC. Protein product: CASKPDSAPRETQYF.

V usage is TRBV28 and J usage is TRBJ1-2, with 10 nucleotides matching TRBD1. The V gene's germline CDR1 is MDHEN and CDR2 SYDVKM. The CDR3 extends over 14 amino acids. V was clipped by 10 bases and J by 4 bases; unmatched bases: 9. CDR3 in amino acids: CAIPRRTGGYGYTF. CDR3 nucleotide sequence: TGTGCCATCCCTCGGAGGACAGGGGGCTATGGCTACACCTTC.

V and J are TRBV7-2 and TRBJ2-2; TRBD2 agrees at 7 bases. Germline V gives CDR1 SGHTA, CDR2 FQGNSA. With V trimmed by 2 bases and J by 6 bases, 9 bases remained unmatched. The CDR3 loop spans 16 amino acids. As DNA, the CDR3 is TGTGCCAGCAGCTTAATGGGCGGGAGAAGTCCCGGGGAGCTGTTTTTT. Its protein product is CASSLMGGRSPGELFF.

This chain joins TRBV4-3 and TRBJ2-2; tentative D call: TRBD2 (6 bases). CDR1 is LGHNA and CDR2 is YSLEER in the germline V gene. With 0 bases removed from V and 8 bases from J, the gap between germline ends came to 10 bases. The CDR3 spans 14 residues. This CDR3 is CASSQETSIGELFF. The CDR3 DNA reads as TGCGCCAGCAGCCAAGAAACTAGCATAGGGGAGCTGTTTTTT.

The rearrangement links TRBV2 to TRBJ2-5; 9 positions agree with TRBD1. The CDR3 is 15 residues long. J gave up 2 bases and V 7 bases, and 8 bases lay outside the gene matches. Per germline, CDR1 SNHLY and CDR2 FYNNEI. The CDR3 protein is CASNIGTGRQETQYF. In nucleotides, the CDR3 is TGTGCCAGCAACATTGGGACAGGGAGGCAAGAGACCCAGTACTTC.

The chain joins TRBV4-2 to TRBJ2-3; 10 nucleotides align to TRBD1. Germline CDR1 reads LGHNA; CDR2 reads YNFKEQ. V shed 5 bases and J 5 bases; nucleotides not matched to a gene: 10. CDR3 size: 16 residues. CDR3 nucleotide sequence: TGTGCCAGCAGCTTCGGAGGGACAGGGGCGAAAGATACGCAGTATTTT. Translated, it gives CASSFGGTGAKDTQYF.

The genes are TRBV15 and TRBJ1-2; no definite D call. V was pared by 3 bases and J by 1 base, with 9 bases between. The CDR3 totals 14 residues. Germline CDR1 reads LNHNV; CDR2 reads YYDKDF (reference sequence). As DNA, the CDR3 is TGTGCCACCAGCAGGTCTATCGGTAACTATGGCTACACCTTC. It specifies CATSRSIGNYGYTF.

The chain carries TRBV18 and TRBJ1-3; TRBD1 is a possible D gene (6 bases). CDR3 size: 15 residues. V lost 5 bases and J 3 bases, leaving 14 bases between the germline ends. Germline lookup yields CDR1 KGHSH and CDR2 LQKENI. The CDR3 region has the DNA TGTGCCAGCTCATCAACCCAGGGGAGTGGAAACACCATATATTTT. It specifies CASSSTQGSGNTIYF.

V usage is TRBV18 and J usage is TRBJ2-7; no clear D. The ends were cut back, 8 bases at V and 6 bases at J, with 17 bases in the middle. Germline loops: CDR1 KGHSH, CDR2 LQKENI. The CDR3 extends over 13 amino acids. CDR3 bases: TGTGCCAGCCGATTCCTAGAATCGGCCGAGCAGTACTTC. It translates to CASRFLESAEQYF.

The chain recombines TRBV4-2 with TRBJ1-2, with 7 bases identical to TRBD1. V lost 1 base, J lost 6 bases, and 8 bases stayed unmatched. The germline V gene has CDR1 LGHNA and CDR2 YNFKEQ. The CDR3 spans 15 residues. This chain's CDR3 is CASSQAWDRWDGYTF. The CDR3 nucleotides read TGTGCCAGCAGCCAAGCTTGGGACAGATGGGATGGCTACACCTTC.

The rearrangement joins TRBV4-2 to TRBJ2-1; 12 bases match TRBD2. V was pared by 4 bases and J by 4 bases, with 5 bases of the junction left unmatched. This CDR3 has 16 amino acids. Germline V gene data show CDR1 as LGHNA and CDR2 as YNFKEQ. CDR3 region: CASSLAGTSGYNEQFF. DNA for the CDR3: TGTGCCAGCAGCCTAGCCGGGACTAGCGGGTACAATGAGCAGTTCTTC.

DNA of the CDR3: TGTGCTAGTGGTACAGGGAGGGATAACACCGGGGAGCTGTTTTTT. It is translated as CASGTGRDNTGELFF. This chain joins TRBV12-5 and TRBJ2-2, with D perhaps matching TRBD2 (7 bases). This CDR3 is built from 15 residues. From germline, CDR1 is LGHNT and CDR2 FRNRAP. Trimming left V 5 bases short and J 2 bases short, with 12 bases between.

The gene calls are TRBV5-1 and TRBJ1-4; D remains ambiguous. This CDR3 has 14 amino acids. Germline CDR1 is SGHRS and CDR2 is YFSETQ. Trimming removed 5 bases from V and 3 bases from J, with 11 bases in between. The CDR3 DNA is TGCGCCAGCAGACACGGAGGGTCTAATGAAAAACTGTTTTTT. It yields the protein CASRHGGSNEKLFF.